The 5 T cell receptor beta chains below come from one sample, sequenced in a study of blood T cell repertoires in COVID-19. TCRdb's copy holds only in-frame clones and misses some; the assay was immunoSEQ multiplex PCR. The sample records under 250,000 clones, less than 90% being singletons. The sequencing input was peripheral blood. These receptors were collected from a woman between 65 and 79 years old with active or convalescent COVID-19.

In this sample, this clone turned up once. The CDR3 region has the DNA TGTGCCAGCAGCAAAGCATTACCGGGGTGTTGTCAGCCCCAGCATTTT. As protein: CASSKALPGCCQPQHF. V gene TRBV21-1 combines with J gene TRBJ1-5. TRBV21-1 is recorded as a pseudogene. The length of the CDR3 is 16 residues.

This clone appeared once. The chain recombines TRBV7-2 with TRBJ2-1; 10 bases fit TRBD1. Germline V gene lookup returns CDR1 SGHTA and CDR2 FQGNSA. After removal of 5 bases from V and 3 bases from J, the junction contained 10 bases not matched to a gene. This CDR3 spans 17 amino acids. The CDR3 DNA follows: TGTGCCAGCAGCCCAGATTCCGGGACAGGGGTCTACAATGAGCAGTTCTTC. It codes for CASSPDSGTGVYNEQFF.

The chain's CDR3 is CATSRATGPNQPQHF. In DNA form, the CDR3 reads TGTGCCACCAGCAGAGCGACAGGTCCTAATCAGCCCCAGCATTTT. The rearrangement joins TRBV15 to TRBJ1-5; the D gene is possibly TRBD1 (6 bases). The CDR3 is 15 amino acids. Germline values: CDR1 LNHNV, CDR2 YYDKDF (reference sequence). Trimming left V 1 base short and J 4 bases short, with 11 bases between.

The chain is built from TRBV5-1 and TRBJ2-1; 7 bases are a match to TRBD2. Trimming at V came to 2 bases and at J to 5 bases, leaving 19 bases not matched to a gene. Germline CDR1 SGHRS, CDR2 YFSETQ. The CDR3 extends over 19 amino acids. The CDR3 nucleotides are TGCGCCAGCAGCTTCTGGTTGGGCTACGCGGGAGCGGGGAACAATGAGCAGTTCTTC. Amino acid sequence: CASSFWLGYAGAGNNEQFF.

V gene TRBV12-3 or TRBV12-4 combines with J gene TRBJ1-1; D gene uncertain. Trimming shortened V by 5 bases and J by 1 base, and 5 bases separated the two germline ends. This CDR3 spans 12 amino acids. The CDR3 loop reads CASSQKNTEAFF. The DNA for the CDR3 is TGTGCCAGCAGTCAGAAGAACACTGAAGCTTTCTTT.